This TCR beta chain was recovered during a study of tumor-infiltrating lymphocytes in primary liver carcinoma. Study-wide points: It was in tumors, not blood, that the top-250-clone fraction was significantly higher (p = 0.039).

Between roughly 20 and 32 mg of unsorted bulk tissue served as the source from which RNA and DNA were co-extracted. These patients lived with chronic HBV infection and had never been treated. Samples came from superior, inferior, lateral poles and tumor centre. The CDR3 is 16 amino acids. From germline, CDR1 is SGHAT and CDR2 FQNNGV. To note about this clonotype: Antigen unknown. One end of the junction is discordant with germline, which a read error may explain.

From around 500 ng of total RNA, TCR beta-specific cDNA was reverse-transcribed using a constant-region primer. Three nested multiplex PCR rounds, a slightly modified ARM-PCR method, built the TCR beta libraries. Use of TRBV1-TRBV30 forward primers with a C-beta reverse primer characterized the first two PCR rounds, which lasted 10 cycles each. TCRdb independently ran MiXCR on the multiplex PCR reads; one entry per CDR3 protein. The data contain approximately 30,000 distinct CDR3 sequences, roughly four fifths of them singletons. The J gene is TRBJ2-5, the V gene TRBV11-2; 9 bases match TRBD1. This sequence originates from a man in his forties with primary liver carcinoma and hepatitis B virus infection. Material: liver tumor tissue from sampling region 5. Subset reported: tumor region T5, tumor centre. As DNA, the CDR3 is TGTGCCTGCAGCCAAACTCCTGACAGGGGGAAAGAAACCCAGTACTTC. It is translated as CACSQTPDRGKETQYF.